This T cell receptor (beta chain) was observed in a study of T-cell reconstitution after alpha-beta-depleted transplantation in children (dated by TCRdb to about 2016). Regarding the study in general: The study quantitatively tracked T-cell immune reconstitution after TCRalphabeta/CD19-depleted allogeneic hematopoietic cell transplantation in children using TCR repertoire profiling.

This clonotype appeared many times. The antigen it binds to is not known. Qualities for individual bases were not recorded, and no much larger clone is one base off. The CDR3 contains 17 residues, cysteine and phenylalanine counted. This entry keeps only the CDR3 DNA: 51 bases, framed from base 1. Reading the germline V gene gives CDR1 SGHRS and CDR2 YFSETQ. Germline trimming amounts to 5 bases on V and 2 bases on J, with 12 as the count of junction bases outside the gene matches. Library creation used PCR. Instrument used: Illumina HiSeq 2500. TCR library preparation used molecular barcoding, with unique molecular identifiers applied to normalize quantification of the TCRbeta repertoire. TCRdb reanalyzed the raw reads on its own, using fastp at Q25 for trimming and MiXCR for clone calling, and kept in-frame beta chains. For every CDR3 protein sequence, its rows merge into one entry that carries the most common genes and DNA. In all, the sample holds 190,000 or so distinct CDR3 sequences, and roughly 6.8% of those were seen once. Of the sample, approximately 3% falls within the top ten clones.

The sequenced sample was PBMCs from the stem cell graft donor, obtained from the stem cell graft. The source is a human donor who donated a stem cell graft to a child with Wiskott-Aldrich syndrome. The chain uses TRBV5-1 and TRBJ2-7; the junction holds 11 bases that match TRBD2. The CDR3 reads as follows: CASSIGTSGVTTYEQYF. The bases read TGCGCCAGCAGTATAGGGACTAGCGGAGTCACCACCTACGAGCAGTACTTC.